This TCR beta chain stems from a study of liver allograft versus peripheral blood T cells. Whole-study context: Recipients' peripheral blood supplied the T cell receptor repertoires against which those in transplanted livers were compared.

TCRdb processed the reads anew with MiXCR; each CDR3 protein has one entry. The sample shows roughly 7,500 distinct CDR3 sequences, roughly 18% of them seen only once. A remark on this clonotype: The target antigen is unknown. A much larger clone is a single base away; this may be a read error.

General observations from the study: It was reported that the T cell receptor repertoires found inside liver allografts differed from those that were detected in peripheral blood.

V was clipped by 5 bases and J by 2 bases, with 12 bases between them. This CDR3 comprises 14 residues. From germline, CDR1 is MNHEY and CDR2 SVGAGI. The sequence derives from a human patient who had a liver transplant. The graft donor may have contributed some T cells. The chain has TRBV6-5 and TRBJ1-1, with D uncertain. The CDR3 reads CASSASATNTEAFF. CDR3 coding DNA: TGTGCCAGCAGTGCTTCAGCGACCAACACTGAAGCTTTCTTT.